This T cell receptor (beta chain) was identified in a study of cytomegalovirus exposure and HLA in healthy donors. General study findings and limits: In a later analysis, HLA-associated beta chains showed higher expansion and lower generation probabilities than comparable chains.

Deletions cut 0 bases from V and 0 bases from J, with 9 bases between. The CDR3 spans 15 residues. Researchers ran the PCR with 60 Vbeta and 13 Jbeta primers. Profiled with immunoSEQ multiplex PCR; TCRdb holds only in-frame clones, not every one. The sample lists around 100,000 clones; roughly 76% were seen once. This clone was observed a single time. Its antigen is still unknown. This TCR came from a man aged 35-49 years in good health and CMV-seronegative. The material sequenced was PBMCs. This sequence joins TRBV5-3 and TRBJ1-1, with a possible D match to TRBD1 (5 bases). TRBV5-3 carries the ORF label, with uncertain function. The CDR3 sequence is CARSLVGGVNTEAFF. In nucleotides, the CDR3 is TGTGCCAGAAGCTTGGTGGGGGGGGTGAACACTGAAGCTTTCTTT.